This TCR beta chain was sequenced in a study of CD8 T cells in ankylosing spondylitis. MiXCR was run by TCRdb on the 5' RACE reads, yielding one entry per CDR3 protein. The sample records approximately 300,000 distinct CDR3 sequences, less than 10% being singletons. V lost 5 bases, J lost 7 bases, and 18 bases lay in between. The CDR3 contains 14 residues. Germline V gene sequence: CDR1 SEHNR, CDR2 FQNEAQ (reference sequence). Study results and caveats: Those disease-linked clones were CD8+; they were also relatively rare in peripheral blood. Characteristic of ankylosing spondylitis blood, it appeared, was a TCR beta motif comprising roughly 8 highly homologous variants.

A remark on this clonotype: Its antigen is undetermined.

The chain employs TRBV7-9 and TRBJ2-7, with D possibly called TRBD1 or TRBD2 (6 bases each). Sequencing input: blood, either unsorted or a sorted T cell fraction (not recorded which). The TCR sequence derives from a male donor with ankylosing spondylitis. The CDR3 here is CASSPIGGWREQYF. Here the CDR3 DNA reads TGTGCCAGCAGCCCAATAGGGGGGTGGCGGGAGCAGTACTTC.